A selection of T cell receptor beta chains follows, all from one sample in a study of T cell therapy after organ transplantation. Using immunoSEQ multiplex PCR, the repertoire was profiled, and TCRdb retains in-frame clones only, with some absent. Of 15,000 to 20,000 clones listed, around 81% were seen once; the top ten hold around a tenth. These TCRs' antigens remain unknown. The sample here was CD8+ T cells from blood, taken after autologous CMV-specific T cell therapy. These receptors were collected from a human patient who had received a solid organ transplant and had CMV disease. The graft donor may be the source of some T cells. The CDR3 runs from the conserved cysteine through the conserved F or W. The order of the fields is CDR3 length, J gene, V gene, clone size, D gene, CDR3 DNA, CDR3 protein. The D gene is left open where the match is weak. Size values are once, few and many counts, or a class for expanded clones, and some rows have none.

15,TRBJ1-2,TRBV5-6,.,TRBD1,TGTGCCAGCAGCTTGGCTCGACAGGGGGCTTATGGCTACACCTTC,CASSLARQGAYGYTF
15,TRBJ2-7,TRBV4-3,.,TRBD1,TGCGCCAGCAGCCAAGGTGGGACAGGGGGCAACGAGCAGTACTTC,CASSQGGTGGNEQYF
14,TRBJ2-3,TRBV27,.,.,TGTGCCAGCAGCCCATTTGCTGGCACAGATACGCAGTATTTT,CASSPFAGTDTQYF
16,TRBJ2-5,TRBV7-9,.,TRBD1,TGTGCCAGCAGCTTAGTAAGGGACAGGGGCCGGGAGACCCAGTACTTC,CASSLVRDRGRETQYF
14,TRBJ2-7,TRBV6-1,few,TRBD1,TGTGCCAGCAGTGCCGGGACAGGGGTCGGCGAGCAGTACTTC,CASSAGTGVGEQYF
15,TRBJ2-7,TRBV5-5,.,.,TGTGCCAGCAGCCAAGATCTTCAGCCTTGGTACGAGCAGTACTTC,CASSQDLQPWYEQYF
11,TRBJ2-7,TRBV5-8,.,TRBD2,TGTGCCAGCAGCTGGGGGGGCGAGCAGTACTTC,CASSWGGEQYF
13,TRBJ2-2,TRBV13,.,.,TGTGCCAGCAGCTCAGGGACTTGGCCGGAGCTGTTTTTT,CASSSGTWPELFF
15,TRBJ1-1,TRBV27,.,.,TGTGCCAGCAGTTCGCCCAACAGGGCTGACACTGAAGCTTTCTTT,CASSSPNRADTEAFF
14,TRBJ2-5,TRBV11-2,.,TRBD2,TGTGCCAGCAGCCTAGTGGGGGGGATGGAGACCCAGTACTTC,CASSLVGGMETQYF
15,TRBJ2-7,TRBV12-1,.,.,TGTGCCAGCATCCTGGGGACCCGTGGCGCCTACGAGCAGTACTTC,CASILGTRGAYEQYF
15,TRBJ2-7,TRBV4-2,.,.,TGTGCCAGCAGCCCAGGGACAAGTCACTCCTACGAGCAGTACTTC,CASSPGTSHSYEQYF
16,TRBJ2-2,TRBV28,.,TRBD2,TGTGCCAGCAGTTTTCCACTAGCGGAGAACACCGGGGAGCTGTTTTTT,CASSFPLAENTGELFF
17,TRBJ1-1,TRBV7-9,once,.,TGTGCCAGCAGCTTAGGGGGATTTGGCTTCCTAGGCGCTGAAGCTTTCTTT,CASSLGGFGFLGAEAFF
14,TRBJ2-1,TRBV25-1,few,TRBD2,TGTGCCAGCAGTCTAGCGGGGTATTACAATGAGCAGTTCTTC,CASSLAGYYNEQFF
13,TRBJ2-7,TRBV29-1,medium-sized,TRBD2,TGCAGCGCCGAGACTAGCGGGGGCTACGAGCAGTACTTC,CSAETSGGYEQYF
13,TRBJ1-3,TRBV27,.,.,TGTGCCAGCAGGGGGACTCCGGGGGACACCATATATTTT,CASRGTPGDTIYF
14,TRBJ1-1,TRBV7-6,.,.,TGTGCCAGCAGCTTAGGGAGGAGCGGCACTGAAGCTTTCTTT,CASSLGRSGTEAFF
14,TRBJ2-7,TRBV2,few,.,TGTGCCAGCACTGTGGGGCAAGCGTCCTACGAGCAGTACTTC,CASTVGQASYEQYF
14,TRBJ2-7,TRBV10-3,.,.,TGTGCCATCAGTGAGGACAGAAGCTCCTACGAGCAGTACTTC,CAISEDRSSYEQYF
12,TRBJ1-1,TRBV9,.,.,TGTGCCAGCAGCCCGGGGAACACTGAAGCTTTCTTT,CASSPGNTEAFF
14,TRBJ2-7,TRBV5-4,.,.,TGTGCCAGCAGCTATAACGGGGTCCCATCCGAGCAGTACTTC,CASSYNGVPSEQYF
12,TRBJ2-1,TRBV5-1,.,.,TGCGCCAGCGGGACCGCCCGGAATGAGCAGTTCTTC,CASGTARNEQFF
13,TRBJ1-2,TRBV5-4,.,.,TGTGCCAGCAGCTTCCCAGGGCCCTATGGCTACACCTTC,CASSFPGPYGYTF
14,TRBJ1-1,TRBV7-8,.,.,TGTGCCAGCAGCTTACCTTGGGGGAACACTGAAGCTTTCTTT,CASSLPWGNTEAFF
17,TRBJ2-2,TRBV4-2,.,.,TGTGCCAGCAGCCAAGATTGGGTCGAACGATACACCGGGGAGCTGTTTTTT,CASSQDWVERYTGELFF
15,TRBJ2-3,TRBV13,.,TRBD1,TGTGCCAGCAGCACACCGGGACAGGACGCAGATACGCAGTATTTT,CASSTPGQDADTQYF
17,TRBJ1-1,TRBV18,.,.,TGTGCCAGCTCACCCAATCGGGTATCCTTGGTGAACACTGAAGCTTTCTTT,CASSPNRVSLVNTEAFF
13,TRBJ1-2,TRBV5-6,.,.,TGTGCCAGCAGCCCCTCTATGTCCTATGGCTACACCTTC,CASSPSMSYGYTF
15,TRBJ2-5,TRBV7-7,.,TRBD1,TGTGCTAGCAGTCCTGTGGACAGGGAGGTAGAGACCCAGTACTTC,CASSPVDREVETQYF
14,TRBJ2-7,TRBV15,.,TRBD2,TGTGCCACCAGCCTAGCGGAGAACCACTACGAGCAGTACTTC,CATSLAENHYEQYF
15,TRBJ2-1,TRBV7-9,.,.,TGTGCCAGCAGCCCGACCGAAGCGTCCTACAATGAGCAGTTCTTC,CASSPTEASYNEQFF
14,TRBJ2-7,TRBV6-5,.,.,TGTGCCAGCAGTTACTCGTGGCGGAGCTACGAGCAGTACTTC,CASSYSWRSYEQYF
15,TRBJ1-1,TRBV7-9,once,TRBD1,TGTGCCAGCAGCCCCCGAGGGGGCGATTTGGCTGAAGCTTTCTTT,CASSPRGGDLAEAFF
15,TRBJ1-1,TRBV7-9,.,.,TGTGCCAGCAGCTTAGTTGAGGGGCCGAGCACTGAAGCTTTCTTT,CASSLVEGPSTEAFF
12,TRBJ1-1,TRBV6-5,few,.,TGTGCCAGCAGTGGAGGGATCACTGAAGCTTTCTTT,CASSGGITEAFF
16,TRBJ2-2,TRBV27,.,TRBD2,TGTGCCAGCAGTCTACGGACTAGCGGGTACACCGGGGAGCTGTTTTTT,CASSLRTSGYTGELFF
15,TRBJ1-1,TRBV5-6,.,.,TGTGCCAGCAGCTTGGGAAACCCGGTGAACACTGAAGCTTTCTTT,CASSLGNPVNTEAFF
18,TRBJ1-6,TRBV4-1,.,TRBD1,TGCGCCAGCAGCCAAGATTCGTCAGGGGGCCCTTTCGCTTCACCCCTCCACTTT,CASSQDSSGGPFASPLHF
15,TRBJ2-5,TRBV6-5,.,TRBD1,TGTGCCAGCAGTTATGGGACAGGGGCGGGAGAGACCCAGTACTTC,CASSYGTGAGETQYF
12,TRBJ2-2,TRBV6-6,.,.,TGTGCCACCTTAACGAACACCGGGGAGCTGTTTTTT,CATLTNTGELFF
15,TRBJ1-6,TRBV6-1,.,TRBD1,TGTGCCAGCAGTGAAGGACAGGGGGCTGCCTCACCCCTCCACTTT,CASSEGQGAASPLHF
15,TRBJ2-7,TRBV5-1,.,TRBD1,TGCGCCAGCAGCTTAAATACCGGGACAGGCTACGAGCAGTACTTC,CASSLNTGTGYEQYF
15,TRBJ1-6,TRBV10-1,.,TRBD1,TGCGCCAGCAGTGGACCAGGACAGGGGAATTCACCCCTCCACTTT,CASSGPGQGNSPLHF
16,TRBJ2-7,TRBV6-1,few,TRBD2,TGTGCCAGCAGTGTTTCTGGACTAGCGGGAGGTCTCGAGCAGTACTTC,CASSVSGLAGGLEQYF
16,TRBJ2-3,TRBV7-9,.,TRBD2,TGTGCCAGCAGCTTCACTAGCGGGAGGGCCGCAGATACGCAGTATTTT,CASSFTSGRAADTQYF
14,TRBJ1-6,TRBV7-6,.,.,TGTGCCAGCAGGGGGGATGCGGATAATTCACCCCTCCACTTT,CASRGDADNSPLHF
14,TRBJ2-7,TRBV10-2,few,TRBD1,TGCGCCAGCAGTGTCCCGGGACAGGACTACGAGCAGTACTTC,CASSVPGQDYEQYF
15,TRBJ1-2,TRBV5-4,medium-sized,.,TGTGCCAGCAGCTCCTTCGAAGGGACACACTATGGCTACACCTTC,CASSSFEGTHYGYTF
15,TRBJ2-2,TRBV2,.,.,TGTGCCAGCAGCCCGGACAGATTGAACACCGGGGAGCTGTTTTTT,CASSPDRLNTGELFF
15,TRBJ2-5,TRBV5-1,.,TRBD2,TGCGCCAGCAGCCTCCTTAGCGGGAGGGAAGAGACCCAGTACTTC,CASSLLSGREETQYF
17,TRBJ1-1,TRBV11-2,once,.,TGTGCCAGCAGCCCCGGCGGGGTAGGAGTGCCGAACACTGAAGCTTTCTTT,CASSPGGVGVPNTEAFF